This entry lists 20 T cell receptor beta chains sequenced from one sample in a study of CD8 T cells in Susac syndrome. Reverse transcription of roughly 0.45 to 1 ug RNA used random hexamers. One entry per CDR3 protein results from TCRdb running MiXCR on the immunoSEQ multiplex PCR reads. The table has about 400,000 distinct CDR3 sequences, approximately 85% seen once. The specimen sequenced was CD8+ T cells from PBMCs. These receptors came from a human donor with multiple sclerosis.

The chain recombines TRBV5-1 with TRBJ2-7; unclear D gene. Germline V gives CDR1 SGHRS, CDR2 YFSETQ. V was cut by 7 bases and J by 1 base, with 9 bases left in between. The CDR3 runs to 12 residues. CDR3 amino acids: CASGDTSYEQYF. DNA of the CDR3: TGCGCCAGCGGTGACACATCCTACGAGCAGTACTTC.

The chain uses TRBV28 and TRBJ2-5; D is uncertain. CDR1 MDHEN and CDR2 SYDVKM come from the germline V gene. V lost 1 base and J lost 3, with 12 bases in between. The length of the CDR3 is 15 residues. CDR3 sequence reads: CASSLLIAPKETQYF. The CDR3 DNA sequence: TGTGCCAGCAGTTTATTAATTGCACCTAAAGAGACCCAGTACTTC.

V and J are TRBV10-3 and TRBJ1-4, with unresolved D. The germline V and J ends were trimmed by 0 bases and 8 bases, with 13 bases remaining between them. Looked up from germline, CDR1 is ENHRY and CDR2 is SYGVKD. The CDR3 has 15 residues. CDR3 sequence reads: CAISESGPGGEKLFF. CDR3 nucleotide sequence: TGTGCCATCAGTGAGTCCGGGCCTGGCGGCGAAAAACTGTTTTTT.

The CDR3 region is CASIVANEQFF. DNA for the CDR3: TGTGCCAGCATCGTCGCCAATGAGCAGTTCTTC. The rearrangement links TRBV27 to TRBJ2-1; D unresolved. The germline V gene encodes CDR1 MNHEY and CDR2 SMNVEV (reference sequence). The CDR3 has 11 residues. V lost 7 bases to trimming and J lost 6 bases, with 7 bases between them.

This clonotype appeared a single time. Here the CDR3 DNA reads TGTGCCAGCAGTGGCCCTAGCGGGCAAGAGACCCAGTACTTC. Protein product: CASSGPSGQETQYF. The J gene is TRBJ2-5, the V gene TRBV6-2 or TRBV6-3; 8 bases line up with TRBD2. V lost 5 bases to trimming and J lost 2 bases; unmatched junction nucleotides: 4. The CDR3 is 14 amino acids. Germline V gives CDR1 MNHEY, CDR2 SVGEGT.

This clonotype was seen only once. The chain's CDR3 is CAWITGPNHEQYF. The CDR3 bases are TGTGCCTGGATAACCGGGCCGAACCACGAGCAGTACTTC. The chain couples TRBV30 to TRBJ2-7; D remains unclear. CDR1 GTSNPN and CDR2 SVGIG come from the germline V gene (reference sequence). V shed 4 bases and J shed 5 bases, with 15 bases lying between them. There are 13 residues in the CDR3.

V and J are TRBV11-2 and TRBJ2-3, with TRBD2 identical over 9 bases. This CDR3 comprises 17 residues. V lost 3 bases to trimming and J lost 6 bases; unmatched junction nucleotides: 13. Germline lookup yields CDR1 SGHAT and CDR2 FQNNGV. CDR3: CASSFRPGGLALDTQYF. For the CDR3, the DNA is TGTGCCAGCAGCTTCCGCCCGGGGGGACTAGCCCTGGATACGCAGTATTTT.

This chain links TRBV20-1 with TRBJ1-1, with unresolved D. Per germline, CDR1 DFQATT and CDR2 SNEGSKA (reference sequence). V was pared by 6 bases and J by 6 bases, with 14 bases between. The CDR3 has 12 residues. The CDR3 DNA reads as TGCAGTGCCCTGCTTGCCTCGCCTGAAGCTTTCTTT. This gives the protein CSALLASPEAFF.

The J gene is TRBJ1-2, the V gene TRBV14; D ambiguous. The CDR3 length is 13 residues. Trimming took 1 base from V and 4 from J, leaving 7 bases between them. Germline values: CDR1 SGHDN, CDR2 FVKESK. This CDR3 is CASSQAEIYGYTF. CDR3 coding DNA: TGTGCCAGCAGCCAAGCAGAAATCTATGGCTACACCTTC.

The V gene is TRBV12-3 or TRBV12-4, the J gene TRBJ2-2; D is undetermined. The CDR3 is made up of 12 amino acids. V was trimmed by 7 bases and J by 4 bases, leaving 7 bases between them. CDR3 protein: CASNPVTGELFF. The CDR3 DNA reads as TGTGCCAGCAACCCCGTCACCGGGGAGCTGTTTTTT.

The chain carries TRBV19 and TRBJ1-5; 7 bases align to TRBD1. V gave up 5 bases and J gave up 2 bases; unmatched junction bases: 9. CDR3 length equals 16 residues. The germline V gene encodes CDR1 LNHDA and CDR2 SQIVND (reference sequence). The CDR3 region is CASSQTGTNGNQPQHF. CDR3 nucleotide sequence: TGTGCCAGTAGTCAGACAGGGACGAATGGCAATCAGCCCCAGCATTTT. Together with reference TRBV19 and TRBJ1-5, the CDR3 gives the full variable domain: DGGITQSPKYLFRKEGQNVTLSCEQNLNHDAMYWYRQDPGQGLRLIYYSQIVNDFQKGDIAEGYSVSREKKESFPLTVTSAQKNPTAFYLCASSQTGTNGNQPQHFGDGTRLSIL.

The V and J genes are TRBV5-1 and TRBJ1-1; D gene ambiguous. The CDR3 spans 13 residues. The V and J ends lost 0 bases and 2 bases respectively, with 5 bases between them. Per germline, CDR1 SGHRS and CDR2 YFSETQ. The CDR3 is CASSLDYNTEAFF. CDR3 in DNA: TGCGCCAGCAGCTTGGACTATAACACTGAAGCTTTCTTT.

V usage is TRBV29-1 and J usage is TRBJ2-2; 8 positions match TRBD2. Germline CDR1 and CDR2: SQVTM and ANQGSEA. The CDR3 totals 14 residues. V lost 4 bases, J lost 7 bases, and 8 bases stayed unmatched. The CDR3: CSVAGGGRSGELFF. In DNA form, the CDR3 reads TGCAGCGTTGCGGGAGGGGGAAGGAGCGGGGAGCTGTTTTTT.

V and J are TRBV28 and TRBJ2-5; TRBD2 might be the D (6 bases). Per germline, CDR1 MDHEN and CDR2 SYDVKM. V gave up 4 bases and J gave up 0 bases, with 18 bases separating them. The CDR3 runs to 17 residues. The DNA of the CDR3 is TGTGCCAGCAGTTCACGCCCCCGGGGGTGGGACCAAGAGACCCAGTACTTC. Translating it yields CASSSRPRGWDQETQYF.

The V gene is TRBV23-1, the J gene TRBJ1-1; possible D gene TRBD1, 5 bases. TRBV23-1 is placed among ORFs of uncertain function. The CDR3 consists of 14 residues. The V end was cut by 3 bases, the J end by 1 base, with 9 bases between. CDR3 amino acids: CASSHRDQNTEAFF. Written as DNA, the CDR3 is TGCGCCAGCAGTCATCGGGACCAGAACACTGAAGCTTTCTTT.

This chain connects TRBV7-9 to TRBJ1-1; the match to TRBD1 covers 9 bases. The CDR3 totals 16 residues. Germline V gives CDR1 SEHNR, CDR2 FQNEAQ (reference sequence). The trim removed 4 bases at V and 3 bases at J, leaving 9 bases unmatched. CDR3 sequence: CASSSWRTGVYTEAFF. Written as DNA, the CDR3 is TGTGCCAGCAGCTCCTGGCGGACAGGGGTTTACACTGAAGCTTTCTTT. Complete variable domain (other parts from reference TRBV7-9 and TRBJ1-1): DTGVSQNPRHKITKRGQNVTFRCDPISEHNRLYWYRQTLGQGPEFLTYFQNEAQLEKSRLLSDRFSAERPKGSFSTLEIQRTEQGDSAMYLCASSSWRTGVYTEAFFGQGTRLTVV.

The rearrangement links TRBV2 to TRBJ1-5; 8 nucleotides match TRBD1. The germline V gene has CDR1 SNHLY and CDR2 FYNNEI. The CDR3 covers 16 residues. Trimming cost V 6 bases and J 7 bases; bases outside gene matches: 14. As DNA, the CDR3 is TGTGCCAGCAGCACCACCGCGGACAGGGCAGGACAGCCCCAGCATTTT. This codes for CASSTTADRAGQPQHF.

The gene calls are TRBV6-1 and TRBJ1-5; no definite D call. This CDR3 has 15 residues. Trimming took 3 bases from V and 3 from J, leaving 12 bases between them. Per germline, CDR1 MNHNS and CDR2 SASEGT. DNA of the CDR3: TGTGCCAGCAGTGAGTACCTGGGAGTCAATCAGCCCCAGCATTTT. It yields the protein CASSEYLGVNQPQHF.

This sequence joins TRBV6-2 or TRBV6-3 and TRBJ2-4; no firm D call. CDR1 and CDR2 from the germline V gene are MNHEY and SVGEGT. V was pared by 3 bases and J by 4 bases, with 25 bases between. This CDR3 spans 19 amino acids. The CDR3 DNA follows: TGTGCCAGCAGTTATGACCCCCCCGCGCCGTGGACGGTTAAAAACATTCAGTACTTC. As protein: CASSYDPPAPWTVKNIQYF.

The J gene is TRBJ2-1, the V gene TRBV19, with 8 bases identical to TRBD2. J lost 7 bases, V lost 8 bases, and 16 bases had no gene match. The length of the CDR3 is 16 residues. Germline V gene sequence: CDR1 LNHDA, CDR2 SQIVND (reference sequence). CDR3 in DNA: TGTGCCAGTGAACAGTATGGCGGGGGGCAGTATAATGAGCAGTTCTTC. This translates into CASEQYGGGQYNEQFF. The variable domain in full, completed from reference TRBV19 and TRBJ2-1, reads DGGITQSPKYLFRKEGQNVTLSCEQNLNHDAMYWYRQDPGQGLRLIYYSQIVNDFQKGDIAEGYSVSREKKESFPLTVTSAQKNPTAFYLCASEQYGGGQYNEQFFGPGTRLTVL.